This entry lists 21 T cell receptor beta chains sequenced from one sample in a study of cytomegalovirus exposure and HLA in healthy donors. A multiplex PCR was run with 60 Vbeta primers and 13 Jbeta primers. This table comes from immunoSEQ multiplex PCR, and its TCRdb copy is limited to in-frame clones, with some not included. Of 160,000 or so clones in the sample, around four fifths were seen once. Sample: PBMCs. Receptors were obtained from a male donor in good health and CMV-seronegative.

The rearrangement uses TRBV2 and TRBJ2-3, with 7 bases identical to TRBD2. From germline, CDR1 is SNHLY and CDR2 FYNNEI. The CDR3 extends over 15 amino acids. V shed 4 bases, J shed 5 bases, and the junction held 9 bases outside the gene matches. In DNA, the CDR3 is TGTGCCAGCAGTGGCCTAGGTCTAGCGGTAGATACGCAGTATTTT. Protein: CASSGLGLAVDTQYF.

This clone came up a few times. The rearrangement uses TRBV7-2 and TRBJ1-2; the match to TRBD1 covers 7 bases. V lost 10 bases, J lost 2 bases, and 10 bases stayed unmatched. Germline V gives CDR1 SGHTA, CDR2 FQGNSA. There are 14 residues in the CDR3. Here the CDR3 reads CATSSGQRNYGYTF. In nucleotides, the CDR3 is TGTGCCACCAGTTCGGGACAGAGAAACTATGGCTACACCTTC.

This chain connects TRBV11-2 to TRBJ2-2, with 8 bases fitting TRBD1. V shed 4 bases, J shed 4 bases, and the junction held 8 bases outside the gene matches. There are 16 residues in the CDR3. Germline values: CDR1 SGHAT, CDR2 FQNNGV. CDR3 amino acids: CASSSRDRYLTGELFF. The CDR3 DNA is TGTGCCAGCAGCTCCCGGGACAGGTACCTCACCGGGGAGCTGTTTTTT.

V usage is TRBV19 and J usage is TRBJ1-2; TRBD1 aligns across 8 bases. Unmatched junction bases numbered 11, after V lost 10 bases and J lost 7 bases. Germline loops: CDR1 LNHDA, CDR2 SQIVND (reference sequence). The CDR3 loop spans 13 amino acids. CDR3 sequence reads: CATGGTGGIGYTF. In DNA, the CDR3 is TGTGCCACTGGGGGAACAGGGGGTATTGGCTACACCTTC. Together with reference TRBV19 and TRBJ1-2, the CDR3 gives the full variable domain: DGGITQSPKYLFRKEGQNVTLSCEQNLNHDAMYWYRQDPGQGLRLIYYSQIVNDFQKGDIAEGYSVSREKKESFPLTVTSAQKNPTAFYLCATGGTGGIGYTFGSGTRLTVV.

This chain joins TRBV27 and TRBJ2-1, with D possibly TRBD2 on 6 matching bases. Trimming shortened V by 10 bases and J by 4 bases, and 20 bases separated the two germline ends. The CDR3 consists of 15 residues. CDR1 is MNHEY, CDR2 SMNVEV, per germline (reference sequence). The CDR3 nucleotides read TGTGCCACAACCCCGAGGGGAGGACTATACAATGAGCAGTTCTTC. Residues: CATTPRGGLYNEQFF.

V usage is TRBV6-5 and J usage is TRBJ2-5; a weak D match, TRBD1 (5 bases). The germline gives CDR1 MNHEY, CDR2 SVGAGI. V gave up 4 bases and J gave up 5 bases, with 14 bases separating them. This CDR3 has 14 amino acids. The DNA for the CDR3 is TGTGCCAGCAGTTTCAGGGCCGCCGGGGAGACCCAGTACTTC. As protein: CASSFRAAGETQYF.

The CDR3 DNA is TGTGCCAGCAGTGACATTAGCTCCTACGAGCAGTACTTC. Translated: CASSDISSYEQYF. This chain joins TRBV25-1 and TRBJ2-7; no firm D call. Germline V gives CDR1 MGHDK, CDR2 SYGVNS. This CDR3 has 13 residues. Trimming took off 3 bases at V and 0 bases at J, with 6 bases between the two ends.

V gene TRBV19 combines with J gene TRBJ2-1, with TRBD2 as a possible D gene (7 bases). This CDR3 has 14 residues. Germline assignment: CDR1 LNHDA and CDR2 SQIVND (reference sequence). Trimming removed 6 bases at V and 8 bases at J, with 17 bases between. CDR3 DNA sequence: TGTGCCAGTAGGTGGGGGGGCCGGAGTTATGAGCAGTTCTTC. Amino acid sequence: CASRWGGRSYEQFF.

The chain recombines TRBV7-3 with TRBJ2-2; 7 bases match TRBD1. This CDR3 region has 17 residues. V was clipped by 3 bases and J by 0 bases; unmatched bases: 7. Germline CDR1 is SGHTA and CDR2 is FQGTGA. The CDR3 DNA sequence: TGTGCCAGCAGCTTTCGTCCTACAGGGGCGAACACCGGGGAGCTGTTTTTT. As protein: CASSFRPTGANTGELFF.

This chain uses TRBV7-2 with TRBJ2-7; 10 bases line up with TRBD2. In germline, CDR1 is SGHTA, CDR2 FQGNSA. Losses at the gene ends were 2 bases for V and 3 bases for J; bases not matched to a gene: 7. There are 16 residues in the CDR3. The CDR3 sequence is CASSLPSSGGYYEQYF. The DNA of the CDR3 is TGTGCCAGCAGCTTACCTTCTAGCGGGGGTTACTACGAGCAGTACTTC. The variable domain in full, completed from reference TRBV7-2 and TRBJ2-7, reads GAGVSQSPSNKVTEKGKDVELRCDPISGHTALYWYRQSLGQGLEFLIYFQGNSAPDKSGLPSDRFSAERTGGSVSTLTIQRTQQEDSAVYLCASSLPSSGGYYEQYFGPGTRLTVT.

The rearrangement links TRBV5-1 to TRBJ2-2; D not certain. With 4 bases removed from V and 4 bases from J, the gap between germline ends came to 14 bases. The germline V gene encodes CDR1 SGHRS and CDR2 YFSETQ. There are 15 residues in the CDR3. The CDR3 loop reads CASSLDTPSTGELFF. The CDR3 DNA reads as TGCGCCAGCAGCCTCGACACGCCGAGCACCGGGGAGCTGTTTTTT.

The CDR3 region has the DNA TGTGCCAGCAGCTTAGGGGACAGGGACTATGGCTACACCTTC. It yields the protein CASSLGDRDYGYTF. The V call is TRBV5-4, the J call TRBJ1-2, with 9 bases aligning to TRBD1. There are 14 residues in the CDR3. The ends lost 2 bases at V and 3 bases at J; junction bases unmatched: 2. Germline CDR1 SGHNT, CDR2 YYREEE (reference sequence).

This clone was detected only once. The chain combines TRBV5-5 with TRBJ1-1, with 9 bases that match TRBD1. The CDR3 covers 12 residues. From germline, CDR1 is SGHKS and CDR2 YYEKEE (reference sequence). With 4 bases clipped from V and 5 bases from J, the junction kept 0 bases outside the gene matches. This CDR3 is CASSGTGTEAFF. CDR3 DNA sequence: TGTGCCAGCAGCGGGACAGGGACTGAAGCTTTCTTT.

This clone turned up a few times. The rearrangement links TRBV6-6 to TRBJ1-1, with TRBD1 as a possible D gene (5 bases). The germline V gene encodes CDR1 MNHNY and CDR2 SVGAGI (reference sequence). V lost 6 bases and J 0 bases, leaving 11 bases between the germline ends. The CDR3 has 14 amino acids. CDR3 protein: CASSHRLMNTEAFF. DNA of the CDR3: TGTGCCAGCAGCCACAGGTTAATGAACACTGAAGCTTTCTTT.

The chain has TRBV27 and TRBJ2-1; TRBD1 matches at 7 bases. Unmatched junction bases numbered 4, after V lost 6 bases and J lost 5 bases. The CDR3 spans 13 residues. Germline V CDR1 and CDR2: MNHEY, SMNVEV (reference sequence). CDR3 nucleotide sequence: TGTGCCAGCAGGGGGACAGAGCACAATGAGCAGTTCTTC. Its protein is CASRGTEHNEQFF.

The chain has TRBV6-6 and TRBJ1-1, with a possible D match to TRBD1 (6 bases). Trimming removed 4 bases at V and 5 bases at J, with 14 bases between. Germline V CDR1 and CDR2: MNHNY, SVGAGI (reference sequence). CDR3 length: 14 residues. The CDR3 bases are TGTGCCAGCAGTTCCCCGGGAGGGGGGACTGAAGCTTTCTTT. Encoded protein: CASSSPGGGTEAFF.

This clone was detected a few times. This chain links TRBV9 with TRBJ2-1; maybe TRBD1 (6 bases). The germline V gene has CDR1 SGDLS and CDR2 YYNGEE. Deletions cut 4 bases from V and 4 bases from J, with 12 bases between. The CDR3 is 14 amino acids. CDR3 nucleotides: TGTGCCAGCAGCCCACGCGGACAGTACAATGAGCAGTTCTTC. Protein product: CASSPRGQYNEQFF.

The chain uses TRBV19 and TRBJ1-2; no firm D call. CDR1 and CDR2 from the germline V gene are LNHDA and SQIVND (reference sequence). CDR3 length: 15 residues. V was cut by 0 bases and J by 8 bases, with 16 bases left in between. The DNA for the CDR3 is TGTGCCAGTAGTATAGATCAAGGCGGTCGTGGAGGCTACACCTTC. Its protein is CASSIDQGGRGGYTF.

The chain uses TRBV7-3 and TRBJ2-2; D is ambiguous. CDR1 is SGHTA, CDR2 FQGTGA, per germline. The CDR3 sequence is 15 residues long. Trimming removed 2 bases from V and 0 bases from J, with 7 bases in between. In DNA, the CDR3 is TGTGCCAGCAGCTTAGCCGGTACGAACACCGGGGAGCTGTTTTTT. Protein sequence: CASSLAGTNTGELFF.

The rearrangement joins TRBV5-6 to TRBJ1-2, with D perhaps TRBD1 (6 bases). The germline V and J ends were trimmed by 5 bases and 2 bases, with 13 bases remaining between them. Germline CDR1 reads SGHDT; CDR2 reads YYEEEE. The CDR3 covers 14 residues. DNA of the CDR3: TGTGCCAGCAGTCAGGGACAACTAAACTATGGCTACACCTTC. Encoded protein: CASSQGQLNYGYTF.

This chain uses TRBV5-4 with TRBJ2-3; 11 positions match TRBD2. The CDR3 consists of 15 residues. Germline CDR1 and CDR2: SGHNT and YYREEE (reference sequence). With V trimmed by 5 bases and J by 1 base, 3 bases remained unmatched. CDR3 protein: CASSGSGGGTDTQYF. For the CDR3, the DNA is TGTGCCAGCAGTGGTAGCGGGGGGGGCACAGATACGCAGTATTTT.